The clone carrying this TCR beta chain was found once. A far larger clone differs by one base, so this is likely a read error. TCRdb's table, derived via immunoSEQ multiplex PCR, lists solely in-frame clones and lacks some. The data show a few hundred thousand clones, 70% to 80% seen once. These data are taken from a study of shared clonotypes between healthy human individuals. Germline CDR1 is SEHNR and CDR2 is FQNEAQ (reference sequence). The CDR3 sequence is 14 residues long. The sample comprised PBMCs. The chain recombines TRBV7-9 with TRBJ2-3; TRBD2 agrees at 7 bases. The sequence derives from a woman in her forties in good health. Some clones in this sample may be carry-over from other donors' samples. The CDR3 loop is CANSSSGSTDTQYF. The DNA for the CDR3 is TGTGCCAACAGCTCTAGCGGCTCCACAGATACGCAGTATTTT.